This TCR beta chain comes out of a study of cytomegalovirus exposure and HLA in healthy donors (dated by TCRdb to 2015 to 2018). Regarding the study in general: According to a later analysis, the roughly 120 validation repertoires were produced on the same platform as the 666 repertoires of the first cohort. The aim of the study was to test whether cataloging public T cell receptors could identify signatures of past pathogen exposure. A separate validation cohort of over 95 different subjects was used in addition to the approximately 700-subject first cohort. The study combined high-throughput TCR immunosequencing, statistical association of individual TCRs with disease status, and machine learning to predict cytomegalovirus infection status. Results and caveats for the whole study, not just this receptor: The classifier was reported to diagnose cytomegalovirus status with high specificity and sensitivity in both the original and validation cohorts. A later analysis lacked HLA typing for the validation cohort, so it scored co-occurrence in that cohort across all 130 or so repertoires. It was suggested by the authors that the approach could potentially be generalized to other disease states and immunological phenotypes. In vitro tests confirmed that three of the cytomegalovirus-associated TCR beta chains recognize cytomegalovirus antigens. A total of roughly 160 TCR beta chains were listed by the study as associated with cytomegalovirus. While some public TCRs were present in many individuals, most TCR sequences turned up only very rarely across donors. Of the cluster scores, 94% were above 0 in a later analysis, which found that TCRs clustered in the first cohort also tended to co-occur in the 120 validation repertoires.

Relative to germline, V is 1 base shorter and J is 5 bases shorter, with 9 bases between their ends. CDR1 and CDR2, per the germline V gene, are MDHEN and SYDVKM. The CDR3 starts with the cysteine, ends with the phenylalanine, and has 13 residues. The CDR3 DNA has 39 bases and is translated from base 1. Separate from the approximately 700-subject first cohort, the validation cohort of about 130 subjects was the group to which the donors belonged. Concerning this clone itself: This receptor's antigen is unknown. Nothing much larger sits one base from this clone, and base qualities are not available.

The library came from the immunoSEQ multiplex PCR assay. The study's own analysis went as follows. To diagnose cytomegalovirus status from the catalog of TCR beta chain sequences, a statistical classification framework was built. The source is immuneACCESS, and TCRdb retained only in-frame sequences with V and J called. Part of the clones is not carried over; for the studies checked, unresolved V genes explain less than half of this, and the remainder is unexplained. The V and J calls and clone size are taken from that table; D and trimming were inferred from the DNA. Within this sample are around 220,000 clones, with around four fifths of them counted one time only. More than 13% of the sample comes from the top ten.

The source material was PBMCs. The TCR originated in a woman in her 30s in good health and CMV-seropositive. The chain uses TRBV28 and TRBJ2-7; the D gene is not confidently resolved. At the DNA level, the sequence is TGTGCCAGCAGTTTATCAAGCGAAAACGAGCAGTACTTC. It specifies CASSLSSENEQYF.